Listed below are T cell receptor beta chains from one sample, sequenced in a study of CD8+ T cells in alopecia areata. TCRdb's table, derived via immunoSEQ multiplex PCR, lists solely in-frame clones and lacks some. The sample holds about 200,000 clones; 50% to 60% are singletons and the top ten take about 3.5%. The starting material was CD4+ T cells sorted from blood, obtained at week 4, from a patient treated with tofacitinib. Receptors originate from a human donor with alopecia areata. CDR3s include the opening cysteine and the closing phenylalanine or tryptophan. D genes are given only for firm matches. Size tells how often a clone was seen (once, few, many) or the class of an expanded clone, and some rows leave it out.

J gene,CDR3 length,V gene,clone size,D gene,CDR3 DNA,CDR3 protein
TRBJ2-7,14,TRBV30,.,TRBD2,TGTGCCTGGAGTGCCGGGACTAGGGGCTACGAGCAGTACTTC,CAWSAGTRGYEQYF
TRBJ2-1,12,TRBV30,.,.,TGTGCCTGGAGGACTAGTCCTAATGAGCAGTTCTTC,CAWRTSPNEQFF
TRBJ1-6,12,TRBV4-1,few,.,TGCGCCAGCAGCCAAGTAGGTTCACCCCTCCACTTT,CASSQVGSPLHF
TRBJ2-1,17,TRBV4-3,.,TRBD2,TGCGCCAGCAGCCAAGTTATCGGGGGGGGCTCCTACAATGAGCAGTTCTTC,CASSQVIGGGSYNEQFF
TRBJ1-5,14,TRBV10-3,few,.,TGTGCCATCAGTGACGGGACCATGAATCAGCCCCAGCATTTT,CAISDGTMNQPQHF
TRBJ1-2,13,TRBV7-8,.,TRBD1,TGTGCCAGCAGCTTAGCGGGCAGGGGGGGCTACACCTTC,CASSLAGRGGYTF
TRBJ2-7,16,TRBV25-1,.,.,TGTGCCAGCAGTGAATGGGGGCAGCCGAGCTCCTACGAGCAGTACTTC,CASSEWGQPSSYEQYF
TRBJ1-5,13,TRBV30,.,.,TGTGCCTGGAGTCCAGACGGAGATCAGCCCCAGCATTTT,CAWSPDGDQPQHF
TRBJ2-4,14,TRBV7-2,once,.,TGTGCCAGCAGCCCCCCAGGGGCTAAAAACATTCAGTACTTC,CASSPPGAKNIQYF
TRBJ2-3,13,TRBV30,.,.,TGTGCCTGGACGGATGGGGGCACAGATACGCAGTATTTT,CAWTDGGTDTQYF
TRBJ2-7,13,TRBV30,.,TRBD2,TGTGCCTGCCGGGGGGACGGATCCTACGAGCAGTACTTC,CACRGDGSYEQYF
TRBJ2-3,12,TRBV6-5,few,.,TGTGCCAGCAGTTTAGGGGGAGGGACGCAGTATTTT,CASSLGGGTQYF
TRBJ1-2,14,TRBV30,few,TRBD1,TGTGCCTGGACACCGACAGGGTTTAACTATGGCTACACCTTC,CAWTPTGFNYGYTF
TRBJ1-1,11,TRBV2,few,.,TGTGCCAGCAGACTGGAGACTGAAGCTTTCTTT,CASRLETEAFF
TRBJ1-2,17,TRBV28,.,.,TGTGCCAGTTCTCACTTCGGGTGGGGGCCCTCCGACTATGGCTACACCTTC,CASSHFGWGPSDYGYTF
TRBJ1-2,15,TRBV5-4,few,TRBD1,TGTGCCAGCAGCCCCGGACAGGGGGTATACTATGGCTACACCTTC,CASSPGQGVYYGYTF
TRBJ2-3,16,TRBV7-2,.,TRBD2,TGTGCCAGCAGCTTAGTGGGGGGGACTAGTTTCGGTACGCAGTATTTT,CASSLVGGTSFGTQYF
TRBJ2-7,15,TRBV2,.,TRBD2,TGTGCCAGCACCGAGGGGCAGCTAGCGGTTTACGAGCAGTACTTC,CASTEGQLAVYEQYF
TRBJ1-1,16,TRBV5-1,.,.,TGCGCCAGCAGCTTGCTTCGGGGTGTAAGGGGGATTGAAGCTTTCTTT,CASSLLRGVRGIEAFF
TRBJ1-5,13,TRBV29-1,.,TRBD1,TGCAGCGCTATGACAGGGAGAAATCAGCCCCAGCATTTT,CSAMTGRNQPQHF
TRBJ2-3,15,TRBV4-2,.,.,TGTGCCAGCAGCCAAGAGTACTCCAGCACAGATACGCAGTATTTT,CASSQEYSSTDTQYF
TRBJ2-1,13,TRBV29-1,.,.,TGCAGCGGTGTTAGGGGTCCCTACAATGAGCAGTTCTTC,CSGVRGPYNEQFF
TRBJ2-7,12,TRBV30,.,.,TGTGCCTGGACAAGAGTGACCTACGAGCAGTACTTC,CAWTRVTYEQYF
TRBJ2-3,15,TRBV6-5,.,.,TGTGCCAGCACCCTTAGCGGAAAAAGCACAGATACGCAGTATTTT,CASTLSGKSTDTQYF
TRBJ1-6,13,TRBV19,many,.,TGTGCCAGTAGTACCACAGGAAATTCACCCCTCCACTTT,CASSTTGNSPLHF
TRBJ2-3,14,TRBV15,.,.,TGTGCCACCAGCAGAGGGGAGCGCACAGATACGCAGTATTTT,CATSRGERTDTQYF
TRBJ1-2,13,TRBV6-5,.,.,TGTGCCAGCAGAAAAGACGGGACGAGTGGCTACACCTTC,CASRKDGTSGYTF